The 19 T cell receptor beta chains presented below share a single source sample, sequenced in a study of T-cell reconstitution after alpha-beta-depleted transplantation in children. Unique molecular identifiers tagged the TCRbeta library. TCRdb processed the PCR reads anew with MiXCR; each CDR3 protein has one entry. The sample yields around 450,000 distinct CDR3 sequences, approximately 10% seen once. The source was PBMCs, collected before TCRalphabeta/CD19-depleted stem cell transplant. The origin of the receptors is a child under 10 years old with inherited bone marrow failure, due to receive a stem cell transplant.

This clonotype was detected a few times. This chain links TRBV30 with TRBJ2-1; 10 bases align to TRBD2. The CDR3 loop spans 14 amino acids. The V gene end was trimmed by 5 bases and the J gene end by 0 bases; junction bases not matched to a gene: 1. Germline V gene sequence: CDR1 GTSNPN, CDR2 SVGIG (reference sequence). The CDR3: CAWLAGVSYNEQFF. The CDR3 DNA is TGTGCCTGGCTAGCGGGAGTCTCCTACAATGAGCAGTTCTTC.

This clonotype has ten or more counts. This chain uses TRBV21-1 with TRBJ2-1; TRBD1, the table's D call, lacks a check against the DNA. TRBV21-1 is labeled a pseudogene. The CDR3 has 15 amino acids. This CDR3 is CASSPVPAVSDEQFF. CDR3 DNA: TGTGCCAGCAGCCCGGTCCCGGCGGTTTCCGATGAGCAGTTCTTC.

The sample holds a few counts of this clonotype. V gene TRBV20-1 combines with J gene TRBJ2-1, with 10 bases that match TRBD1. The V gene end was trimmed by 6 bases and the J gene end by 4 bases; junction bases not matched to a gene: 3. CDR3 length equals 13 residues. Germline-derived CDR1 and CDR2 are DFQATT and SNEGSKA (reference sequence). The chain's CDR3 is CSAQDRGYNEQFF. CDR3 bases: TGCAGTGCCCAGGACAGGGGGTACAATGAGCAGTTCTTC.

This clonotype was counted between two and nine times. The chain is built from TRBV29-1 and TRBJ2-7; D unclear. The germline V and J ends were trimmed by 4 bases and 3 bases, with 13 bases remaining between them. CDR3 size: 13 residues. Germline V lookup: CDR1 SQVTM, CDR2 ANQGSEA. In DNA form, the CDR3 reads TGCAGCGTTGGCCGGGCTAGGAACTACGAGCAGTACTTC. This sequence encodes CSVGRARNYEQYF.

The chain links TRBV14 to TRBJ2-7; no definite D call. V was clipped by 5 bases and J by 5 bases, with 16 bases between them. The CDR3 length is 14 residues. CDR1 is SGHDN, CDR2 FVKESK, per germline. The CDR3, as DNA: TGTGCCAGCAGCACTTGGGGATTTTGCCACGAGCAGTACTTC. The encoded protein is CASSTWGFCHEQYF.

In this sample, this clonotype turned up many times. The chain combines TRBV4-3 with TRBJ2-7, with 14 bases lining up with TRBD2. The junction had 9 bases not matched to a gene; V was cut back by 4 bases and J by 4 bases. The germline V gene encodes CDR1 LGHNA and CDR2 YSLEER. The CDR3 has 17 amino acids. The CDR3 reads CASSRGPGLAGGYEQYF. The CDR3 DNA reads TGCGCCAGCAGCCGAGGGCCCGGACTAGCGGGAGGATACGAGCAGTACTTC.

The chain uses TRBV15 and TRBJ2-3, with TRBD1 as a possible D gene (6 bases). CDR3 length: 16 amino acids. CDR1 is LNHNV and CDR2 is YYDKDF in the germline V gene (reference sequence). Trimming stripped 6 bases from V and 2 bases from J, with 18 bases between. The DNA for the CDR3 is TGTGCCACCAGTAAGGCGCTGACAGGACTCACAGATACGCAGTATTTT. Protein product: CATSKALTGLTDTQYF.

This clonotype came up many times. CDR3 sequence (DNA): TGTGCCAGCAGCTTACTAAGAGAGGGCCATGAGGGCTACACCTTC. Translated, it gives CASSLLREGHEGYTF. The chain couples TRBV7-2 to TRBJ1-2; D unclear. V was trimmed by 2 bases and J by 8 bases, leaving 18 bases between them. Germline V gene lookup returns CDR1 SGHTA and CDR2 FQGNSA. This CDR3 contains 15 residues.

The rearrangement joins TRBV5-1 to TRBJ2-5; possibly TRBD1 for D (6 bases). This CDR3 spans 15 amino acids. V was shortened by 0 bases and J by 4 bases, with 13 bases between the two germline ends. Germline V gene data show CDR1 as SGHRS and CDR2 as YFSETQ. The CDR3 coding sequence is TGCGCCAGCAGCTTGGTTTGGGGGCCAAGAGAGACCCAGTACTTC. Protein sequence: CASSLVWGPRETQYF.

This clonotype was counted ten times or more. The chain combines TRBV12-3 or TRBV12-4 with TRBJ2-7, with D perhaps TRBD1 or TRBD2 (5 bases each). With 1 base removed from V and 8 bases from J, the gap between germline ends came to 12 bases. The CDR3 is made up of 13 amino acids. CDR3 protein: CASSLELPGQQYF. The CDR3 DNA reads TGTGCCAGCAGTTTAGAGCTTCCGGGACAGCAGTACTTC.

This clonotype was observed a handful of times. The chain uses TRBV20-1 and TRBJ2-2; D not resolved. The CDR3 covers 11 residues. CDR1 is DFQATT, CDR2 SNEGSKA, per germline (reference sequence). Trimming removed 1 base at V and 8 bases at J, with 5 bases between. CDR3 residues: CSARGRGELFF. Here the CDR3 DNA reads TGCAGTGCTAGAGGCAGGGGGGAGCTGTTTTTT.

This clonotype was seen ten or more times. The chain joins TRBV28 to TRBJ2-6; unclear D gene. Germline CDR1 is MDHEN and CDR2 is SYDVKM. The CDR3 consists of 16 residues. Trimming shortened V by 1 base and J by 0 bases, and 7 bases separated the two germline ends. This chain's CDR3 is CASSLFPTSGANVLTF. CDR3 bases: TGTGCCAGCAGTTTATTCCCGACCTCTGGGGCCAACGTCCTGACTTTC.

The sample holds many counts of this clonotype. This chain uses TRBV29-1 with TRBJ2-7; D is possibly TRBD1 or TRBD2 (5 bases each). CDR1 SQVTM and CDR2 ANQGSEA come from the germline V gene. The CDR3 loop spans 12 amino acids. Trimming left V 6 bases short and J 0 bases short, with 9 bases between. CDR3 nucleotides: TGCAGCGTGCCCGGGACCTCCTACGAGCAGTACTTC. Its protein is CSVPGTSYEQYF.

Comment on this clonotype: This sequence may be a read error, since a much larger clone differs from it by one base. This rearrangement joins TRBV5-1 to TRBJ1-1; D is unresolved. CDR3 length: 16 amino acids. CDR1 and CDR2 from the germline V gene are SGHRS and YFSETQ. CDR3 residues: CASSRSEGTMNTEALF. For the CDR3, the DNA is TGCGCCAGCAGCCGGTCGGAGGGTACTATGAACACTGAAGCTCTCTTT.

This rearrangement joins TRBV18 to TRBJ2-5; 11 bases agree with TRBD1. The CDR3 spans 12 residues. With 6 bases clipped from V and 10 bases from J, the junction kept 4 bases outside the gene matches. Germline V gene lookup returns CDR1 KGHSH and CDR2 LQKENI. The CDR3: CASSTGQGDQYF. The DNA of the CDR3 is TGTGCCAGCTCGACGGGACAGGGGGACCAGTACTTC.

The table lists this clonotype with a few counts. This chain joins TRBV12-3 or TRBV12-4 and TRBJ2-1; either TRBD1 or TRBD2 may supply D (5 bases each). Trimming took 7 bases from V and 5 from J, leaving 15 bases between them. CDR3 size: 14 residues. In DNA, the CDR3 is TGTGCCAGCACTAAGGGGAGTATCGACAATGAGCAGTTCTTC. It translates to CASTKGSIDNEQFF.

This clonotype appeared a few times. The chain links TRBV7-2 to TRBJ2-5; maybe TRBD2 (7 bases). The CDR3 totals 14 residues. The V gene lost 6 bases and the J gene lost 6 bases, with 17 bases spanning the gap. Per the germline V gene, CDR1 is SGHTA and CDR2 is FQGNSA. CDR3 DNA: TGTGCCAGCAGTCGGACGGGGGGCCCGCAGACCCAGTACTTC. Its translation: CASSRTGGPQTQYF.

In this sample, this clonotype turned up many times. Here the CDR3 reads CASSLAAGSYNEQFF. The CDR3 bases are TGCGCCAGCAGCTTGGCAGCGGGTTCCTACAATGAGCAGTTCTTC. The chain has TRBV5-1 and TRBJ2-1; weak D call: TRBD2 (6 bases). The CDR3 is 15 residues long. V lost 0 bases to trimming and J lost 1 base, with 8 bases between them. Germline V gene lookup returns CDR1 SGHRS and CDR2 YFSETQ.

V usage is TRBV5-1 and J usage is TRBJ2-5; TRBD1 matches 7 bases. CDR1 and CDR2 (germline): SGHRS, YFSETQ. This CDR3 is built from 14 residues. With V trimmed by 2 bases and J by 4 bases, 5 bases remained unmatched. CDR3 sequence reads: CASSFDRVRETQYF. In DNA, the CDR3 is TGCGCCAGCAGCTTCGACAGGGTCCGAGAGACCCAGTACTTC.